The present T cell receptor beta chain was sequenced within a study of radiotherapy plus CTLA-4 blockade in lung cancer. Generated by immunoSEQ multiplex PCR, the TCRdb table keeps only in-frame clones and is missing some. The table lists about 43,000 clones, approximately 67% of them singletons. The CDR3 is 17 amino acids. Losses at the gene ends were 5 bases for V and 5 bases for J; bases not matched to a gene: 11. CDR1 and CDR2 (germline): SGHTA, FQGTGA. V gene TRBV7-3 combines with J gene TRBJ2-3, with TRBD1 matching over 12 bases. This TCR derives from a human donor with non-small cell lung cancer who had a partial response to radiotherapy plus ipilimumab. Sequencing was performed on peripheral blood, taken from a patient treated with radiotherapy plus ipilimumab. CDR3 DNA sequence: TGTGCCAGCAGCGCCCAAGTAGGGACAGGGGGCAAAGATACGCAGTATTTT. Protein sequence: CASSAQVGTGGKDTQYF.